The 26 T cell receptor beta chains presented below share a single source sample, sequenced in a study of T cell repertoires in aging, cancer and after chemotherapy. Rearranged V-D-J TRB sequences were amplified with a mixed TRB-A/B primer pool. TCRdb called the multiplex PCR reads again in MiXCR, with one record for every CDR3 protein. The sample lists 2,000 to 2,500 distinct CDR3 sequences, roughly 25% occurring once. TCR beta rearrangements were amplified from peripheral blood genomic DNA. The sequencing input was blood. The source is a human donor with a solid tumor.

This chain connects TRBV5-5 to TRBJ2-7; 8 bases map to TRBD1. The V and J ends lost 0 bases and 2 bases, in that order; junction bases with no gene match: 7. The germline CDR1 and CDR2 sequences are SGHKS and YYEKEE (reference sequence). This CDR3 has 16 amino acids. The chain's CDR3 is CASSLGFQGATYEQYF. CDR3 DNA: TGTGCCAGCAGCTTGGGGTTCCAGGGGGCCACCTACGAGCAGTACTTC. The full variable domain, in which reference TRBV5-5 and TRBJ2-7 provide the parts outside the CDR3, is DAGVTQSPTHLIKTRGQQVTLRCSPISGHKSVSWYQQVLGQGPQFIFQYYEKEERGRGNFPDRFSARQFPNYSSELNVNALLLGDSALYLCASSLGFQGATYEQYFGPGTRLTVT.

The sample holds a few counts of this clonotype. J is TRBJ2-7 and V is TRBV18; 7 nucleotides agree with TRBD1. This CDR3 spans 15 amino acids. In germline, CDR1 is KGHSH, CDR2 LQKENI. With 3 bases clipped from V and 2 bases from J, the junction kept 7 bases outside the gene matches. The CDR3 nucleotides read TGTGCCAGCTCACCCGATACAGGGGCCCCCTACGAGCAGTACTTC. It is translated as CASSPDTGAPYEQYF.

V gene TRBV6-5 combines with J gene TRBJ2-1, with 8 bases fitting TRBD1. The length of the CDR3 is 14 residues. Germline loops: CDR1 MNHEY, CDR2 SVGAGI. V dropped 4 bases and J dropped 6; count of bases not matched to a gene: 5. The CDR3, as DNA: TGTGCCAGCAGTTCCGTGACAGGGGCCAATGAGCAGTTCTTC. Translation: CASSSVTGANEQFF.

In regard to this clonotype: Given a much more abundant clone one base away, this may be a read error. This chain links TRBV7-2 with TRBJ1-1, with 9 bases matching TRBD1. The CDR3 is 15 amino acids. The germline V gene has CDR1 SGHTA and CDR2 FQGNSA. CDR3 sequence reads: CASRYDRGMNTKAFF. The CDR3 DNA follows: TGTGCCAGCAGGTATGACAGGGGGATGAACACTAAAGCTTTCTTT.

This clonotype is categorized as large (0.1 to 1%). The chain uses TRBV29-1 and TRBJ2-3, with D uncertain. Germline loops: CDR1 SQVTM, CDR2 ANQGSEA. V gave up 3 bases and J gave up 4 bases, with 14 bases separating them. The CDR3 consists of 14 residues. CDR3 sequence reads: CSVDPGLRSDTQYF. The CDR3 region has the DNA TGCAGCGTTGATCCGGGTCTGAGGTCAGATACGCAGTATTTT.

Sample share makes this clonotype medium-sized (0.01 to 0.1%). This chain uses TRBV5-5 with TRBJ1-2; 9 bases are a match to TRBD1. Per germline, CDR1 SGHKS and CDR2 YYEKEE (reference sequence). Germline trimming cut 6 bases from V and 2 bases from J; bases unmatched to any gene: 8. This CDR3 has 15 amino acids. In nucleotides, the CDR3 is TGTGCCAGCACTCTAACCGGGACAGGGAACTATGGCTACACCTTC. It codes for CASTLTGTGNYGYTF. The full variable domain, with the rest looked up from reference TRBV5-5 and TRBJ1-2, is DAGVTQSPTHLIKTRGQQVTLRCSPISGHKSVSWYQQVLGQGPQFIFQYYEKEERGRGNFPDRFSARQFPNYSSELNVNALLLGDSALYLCASTLTGTGNYGYTFGSGTRLTVV.

Relative to its sample, this clonotype is medium-sized. The CDR3 DNA follows: TGTGCCTGTGAATTACAGGGCGGCAATTCACCCCTCCACTTT. Its protein is CACELQGGNSPLHF. This rearrangement joins TRBV30 to TRBJ1-6; tentatively, D is TRBD1 (6 bases). V shed 6 bases and J shed 7 bases, with 16 bases lying between them. In germline, CDR1 is GTSNPN, CDR2 SVGIG (reference sequence). The CDR3 consists of 14 residues. Supplemented by reference TRBV30 and TRBJ1-6, the full variable domain reads SQTIHQWPATLVQPVGSPLSLECTVEGTSNPNLYWYRQAAGRGLQLLFYSVGIGQISSEVPQNLSASRPQDRQFILSSKKLLLSDSGFYLCACELQGGNSPLHFGNGTRLTVT.

On this clonotype: A much larger clone sits a single nucleotide away, making a read error possible. This chain connects TRBV11-1 to TRBJ1-1, with TRBD1 matching over 10 bases. Germline lookup yields CDR1 SGHAT and CDR2 FQDESV (reference sequence). After removal of 5 bases from V and 7 bases from J, the junction contained 10 bases not matched to a gene. The CDR3 consists of 15 residues. The CDR3 sequence: CASSQTGGGSFEAFF. CDR3 bases: TGTGCCAGCAGCCAGACAGGGGGCGGCTCATTTGAAGCTTTCTTT.

The chain employs TRBV6-1 and TRBJ2-5; 9 nucleotides agree with TRBD1. The V gene end was trimmed by 5 bases and the J gene end by 5 bases; junction bases not matched to a gene: 3. The CDR3 covers 13 residues. Germline loops: CDR1 MNHNS, CDR2 SASEGT. The CDR3, as DNA: TGTGCCAGCAGTCGGGACAGGGATGAGACCCAGTACTTC. Amino acids: CASSRDRDETQYF.

This clonotype was seen more than once but under ten times. The V and J genes are TRBV30 and TRBJ2-3, with D hard to call. The V and J ends lost 4 bases and 3 bases respectively, with 8 bases between them. The CDR3 runs to 12 residues. The germline gives CDR1 GTSNPN, CDR2 SVGIG (reference sequence). Here the CDR3 reads CAWTEWTDTQYF. In DNA, the CDR3 is TGTGCCTGGACGGAGTGGACAGATACGCAGTATTTT. The complete variable domain, with remaining parts taken from reference TRBV30 and TRBJ2-3, reads SQTIHQWPATLVQPVGSPLSLECTVEGTSNPNLYWYRQAAGRGLQLLFYSVGIGQISSEVPQNLSASRPQDRQFILSSKKLLLSDSGFYLCAWTEWTDTQYFGPGTRLTVL.

This clonotype was observed a handful of times. This CDR3 reads CASSIGAEGSNQPQHF. In DNA, the CDR3 is TGTGCCAGTAGTATAGGAGCAGAGGGAAGCAATCAGCCCCAGCATTTT. The chain combines TRBV19 with TRBJ1-5; D remains ambiguous. Germline V CDR1 and CDR2: LNHDA, SQIVND (reference sequence). V lost 1 base, J lost 1 base, and 11 bases lay in between. The CDR3 spans 16 residues.

The chain employs TRBV18 and TRBJ1-2; 7 nucleotides line up with TRBD1. Germline V gene lookup returns CDR1 KGHSH and CDR2 LQKENI. Losses at the gene ends were 3 bases for V and 7 bases for J; bases not matched to a gene: 14. There are 16 residues in the CDR3. This CDR3 is CASSPDQGMTGFGYTF. CDR3 coding DNA: TGTGCCAGCTCACCTGACCAGGGGATGACAGGGTTTGGCTACACCTTC. Full variable domain (remainder filled in from reference TRBV18 and TRBJ1-2): NAGVMQNPRHLVRRRGQEARLRCSPMKGHSHVYWYRQLPEEGLKFMVYLQKENIIDESGMPKERFSAEFPKEGPSILRIQQVVRGDSAAYFCASSPDQGMTGFGYTFGSGTRLTVV.

This clonotype occurred a few times. V gene TRBV5-6 combines with J gene TRBJ1-3, with 7 bases aligning to TRBD1. V shed 4 bases, J shed 7 bases, and the junction held 8 bases outside the gene matches. The germline V gene encodes CDR1 SGHDT and CDR2 YYEEEE. The CDR3 spans 14 residues. CDR3 DNA sequence: TGTGCCAGCAGCGCCGGCAGGGGGGACAACACCATATATTTT. This encodes CASSAGRGDNTIYF.

This chain connects TRBV6-1 to TRBJ2-5; 8 nucleotides align to TRBD1. CDR3 length equals 13 residues. Losses at the gene ends were 5 bases for V and 3 bases for J; bases not matched to a gene: 2. The germline gives CDR1 MNHNS, CDR2 SASEGT. CDR3 loop: CASSIQGEETQYF. DNA of the CDR3: TGTGCCAGCAGTATACAGGGGGAAGAGACCCAGTACTTC.

The sample holds a few counts of this clonotype. This chain connects TRBV20-1 to TRBJ2-6, with D hard to call. V lost 3 bases and J 4 bases, leaving 7 bases between the germline ends. The CDR3 length is 13 residues. Germline CDR1 and CDR2: DFQATT and SNEGSKA (reference sequence). The CDR3 is CSASRSGANVLTF. The CDR3 coding sequence is TGCAGTGCTAGTAGATCCGGGGCCAACGTCCTGACTTTC.

A remark on this clonotype: It may be a read error: a sequence one base away is much more abundant. This chain uses TRBV6-6 with TRBJ2-7, with 7 bases matching TRBD1. Trimming took 7 bases from V and 8 from J; bases not matched to a gene: 11. Germline CDR1 MNHNY, CDR2 SVGAGI (reference sequence). The CDR3 length is 13 residues. The CDR3 reads CASNYRDRYKQYF. The CDR3 DNA reads TGTGCCAGCAACTACAGGGACAGATACAAGCAGTACTTC.

This clonotype was detected only a few times. The chain joins TRBV19 to TRBJ1-6, with D hard to call. Germline V CDR1 and CDR2: LNHDA, SQIVND (reference sequence). Trimming pared 7 bases from V and 7 bases from J, leaving 11 bases between. The CDR3 is 13 residues long. Here the CDR3 DNA reads TGTGCCAGTATGGGTAGCCTCAATTCACCCCTCCACTTT. It codes for CASMGSLNSPLHF. The entire variable domain, with the rest obtained from reference TRBV19 and TRBJ1-6, is as follows: DGGITQSPKYLFRKEGQNVTLSCEQNLNHDAMYWYRQDPGQGLRLIYYSQIVNDFQKGDIAEGYSVSREKKESFPLTVTSAQKNPTAFYLCASMGSLNSPLHFGNGTRLTVT.

This clonotype was seen a few times. The chain joins TRBV14 to TRBJ2-2; 8 nucleotides match TRBD1. The V segment lost 8 bases and the J segment 2 bases; nucleotides outside the gene matches: 4. CDR3 length: 14 residues. Germline V CDR1 and CDR2: SGHDN, FVKESK. CDR3 amino acids: CASVPGGNTGELFF. For the CDR3, the DNA is TGTGCCAGCGTACCAGGGGGCAACACCGGGGAGCTGTTTTTT.

This clonotype has more than one count but fewer than ten. The chain joins TRBV18 to TRBJ1-1; the match to TRBD1 covers 7 bases. From germline, CDR1 is KGHSH and CDR2 LQKENI. The trim removed 1 base at V and 1 base at J, leaving 3 bases unmatched. The CDR3 is made up of 15 amino acids. CDR3 sequence: CASSPQGARNTEAFF. The CDR3 DNA reads as TGTGCCAGCTCACCACAGGGGGCACGGAACACTGAAGCTTTCTTT.

This clonotype has a handful of counts. This chain joins TRBV20-1 and TRBJ2-1; TRBD2 is a possible D gene (5 bases). In germline, CDR1 is DFQATT, CDR2 SNEGSKA (reference sequence). V was cut by 3 bases and J by 0 bases, with 9 bases left in between. This CDR3 contains 14 residues. The chain's CDR3 is CSASEGSSYNEQFF. CDR3 coding DNA: TGCAGTGCTAGTGAGGGAAGCTCCTACAATGAGCAGTTCTTC.

This clonotype was counted a few times. V gene TRBV19 combines with J gene TRBJ2-4; 8 bases line up with TRBD1. Germline V CDR1 and CDR2: LNHDA, SQIVND (reference sequence). The CDR3 is made up of 16 amino acids. The V gene end was trimmed by 3 bases and the J gene end by 4 bases; junction bases not matched to a gene: 8. The CDR3 nucleotides read TGTGCCAGTAGTATTCAGGGGGCCCAAATAAAAAACATTCAGTACTTC. The encoded protein is CASSIQGAQIKNIQYF. Variable domain in full (rest from reference TRBV19 and TRBJ2-4): DGGITQSPKYLFRKEGQNVTLSCEQNLNHDAMYWYRQDPGQGLRLIYYSQIVNDFQKGDIAEGYSVSREKKESFPLTVTSAQKNPTAFYLCASSIQGAQIKNIQYFGAGTRLSVL.

This clonotype ranks as medium-sized (0.01 to 0.1%). CDR3 sequence reads: CASSPRVAGGWNEQFF. The CDR3 DNA follows: TGTGCCAGTAGTCCCCGGGTAGCGGGAGGGTGGAATGAGCAGTTCTTC. This chain uses TRBV19 with TRBJ2-1; 11 bases are a match to TRBD2. CDR1 is LNHDA and CDR2 is SQIVND in the germline V gene (reference sequence). The CDR3 is made up of 16 amino acids. V lost 5 bases and J lost 7; bases outside the gene matches: 10.

This clonotype is judged medium-sized. The chain couples TRBV24-1 to TRBJ1-3; D gene unclear. The germline V and J ends were trimmed by 9 bases and 0 bases, with 11 bases remaining between them. This CDR3 has 14 residues. Per the germline V gene, CDR1 is KGHDR and CDR2 is SFDVKD. The CDR3 reads CATQDGSSGNTIYF. The CDR3 DNA reads TGTGCCACCCAGGACGGATCCTCTGGAAACACCATATATTTT.

This clonotype was counted only a few times. Here the CDR3 DNA reads TGCGCCAGCAGCTTCACAGGGGGCAGCTACGAGCAGTACTTC. This translates into CASSFTGGSYEQYF. The chain joins TRBV5-1 to TRBJ2-7; 9 bases agree with TRBD1. Germline V gives CDR1 SGHRS, CDR2 YFSETQ. The CDR3 has 14 amino acids. V lost 2 bases, J lost 3 bases, and 3 bases stayed unmatched.

The gene calls are TRBV20-1 and TRBJ2-7; TRBD2 is a possible D gene (6 bases). CDR1 and CDR2 (germline): DFQATT, SNEGSKA (reference sequence). The CDR3 covers 17 residues. Between the trimmed V and J ends, which lost 4 bases and 1 base, there was a span of 23 bases. Here the CDR3 DNA reads TGCAGTGCTACAGCGGGCCTGAGGAGCGGCGGGTCCTACGAGCAGTACTTC. The encoded protein is CSATAGLRSGGSYEQYF.

CDR3: CAWRRDSATDTQYF. The CDR3 DNA reads as TGTGCCTGGAGAAGGGATAGCGCCACAGATACGCAGTATTTT. The genes are TRBV30 and TRBJ2-3; D is perhaps TRBD2 (5 bases). Trimming cost V 3 bases and J 2 bases, with 12 bases left between them. This CDR3 region has 14 residues. The germline V gene encodes CDR1 GTSNPN and CDR2 SVGIG (reference sequence).